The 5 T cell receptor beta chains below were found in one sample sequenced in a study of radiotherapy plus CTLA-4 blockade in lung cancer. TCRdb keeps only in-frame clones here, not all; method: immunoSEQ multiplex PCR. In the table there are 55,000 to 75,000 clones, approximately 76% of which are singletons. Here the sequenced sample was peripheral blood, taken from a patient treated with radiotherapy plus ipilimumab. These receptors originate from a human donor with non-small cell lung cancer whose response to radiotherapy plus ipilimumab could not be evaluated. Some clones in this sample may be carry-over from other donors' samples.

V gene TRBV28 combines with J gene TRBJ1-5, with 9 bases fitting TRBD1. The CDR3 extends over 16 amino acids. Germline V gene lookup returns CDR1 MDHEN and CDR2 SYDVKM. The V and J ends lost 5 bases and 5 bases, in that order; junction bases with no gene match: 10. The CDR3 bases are TGTGCCAGCAGTACCTCCGGGACAGGGCCTCATCAGCCCCAGCATTTT. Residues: CASSTSGTGPHQPQHF.

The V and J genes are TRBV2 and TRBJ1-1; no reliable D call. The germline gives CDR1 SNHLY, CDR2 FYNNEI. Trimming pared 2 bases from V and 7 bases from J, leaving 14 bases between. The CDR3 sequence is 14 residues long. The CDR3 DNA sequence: TGTGCCAGCAGTGAACCCTCGGGGAGGCGTGAAGCTTTCTTT. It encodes CASSEPSGRREAFF.

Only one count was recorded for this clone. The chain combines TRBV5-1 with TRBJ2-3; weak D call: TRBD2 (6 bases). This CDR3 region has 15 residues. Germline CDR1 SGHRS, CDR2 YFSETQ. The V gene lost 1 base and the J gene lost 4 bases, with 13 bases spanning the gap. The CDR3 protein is CASSLRLDSPDTQYF. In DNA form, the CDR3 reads TGCGCCAGCAGCTTGCGACTAGATAGCCCAGATACGCAGTATTTT.

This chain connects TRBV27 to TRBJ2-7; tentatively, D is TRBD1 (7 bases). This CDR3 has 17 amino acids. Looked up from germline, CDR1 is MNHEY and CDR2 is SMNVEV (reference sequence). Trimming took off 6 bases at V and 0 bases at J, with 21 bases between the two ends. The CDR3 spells CASRPPKGGQISYEQYF. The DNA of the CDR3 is TGTGCCAGCAGGCCACCGAAGGGGGGACAGATCTCCTACGAGCAGTACTTC.

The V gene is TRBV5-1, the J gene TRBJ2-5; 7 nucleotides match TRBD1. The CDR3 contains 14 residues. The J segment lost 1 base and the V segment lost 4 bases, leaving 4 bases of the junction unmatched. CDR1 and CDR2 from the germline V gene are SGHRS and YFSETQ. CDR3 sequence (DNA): TGCGCCAGCAGCCTGGGACAGCCCCAAGAGACCCAGTACTTC. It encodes CASSLGQPQETQYF.